This is a list of T cell receptor beta chains from one sample in a study of cytomegalovirus exposure and HLA in healthy donors. Sequencing was performed with immunoSEQ multiplex PCR; in TCRdb, only in-frame clones are kept and a portion is missing. Among 150,000 to 180,000 clones listed, more than 70% were seen once. Sequenced sample: PBMCs. These receptors all come from a middle-aged woman in good health and CMV-seropositive. The CDR3 runs from the conserved cysteine through the conserved F or W. A D gene is named only where the DNA matches it firmly. The size of a clone is reported for some rows only, either as once, few or many, or as a class for expanded clones.

.	.	TRBV11-2	TRBJ2-7	CASSLAGIVAGSYEQYF	TGTGCCAGCAGCCTTGCAGGTATCGTGGCAGGTTCCTACGAGCAGTACTTC
.	TRBD1	TRBV30	TRBJ2-7	CAWSGQLSYEQYF	TGTGCCTGGTCGGGACAGCTCTCCTACGAGCAGTACTTC
.	.	TRBV5-1	TRBJ2-7	CASSLEGAGYEQYF	TGCGCCAGCAGCTTGGAGGGGGCGGGATACGAGCAGTACTTC
.	TRBD1	TRBV5-1	TRBJ1-1	CASSTTQGGAEAFF	TGCGCCAGCAGCACCACCCAGGGGGGAGCTGAAGCTTTCTTT
.	TRBD2	TRBV29-1	TRBJ2-1	CSVRTSGKAVEQFF	TGCAGCGTTCGGACTAGCGGGAAAGCTGTTGAGCAGTTCTTC
few	.	TRBV10-3	TRBJ1-1	CAIKETGDGNTEAFF	TGTGCCATCAAGGAGACAGGCGATGGGAACACTGAAGCTTTCTTT
.	TRBD2	TRBV11-1	TRBJ2-3	CASSSRQGAGGPSTDTQYF	TGTGCCAGCAGCTCCAGACAGGGAGCGGGAGGGCCAAGCACAGATACGCAGTATTTT
many	TRBD1	TRBV7-8	TRBJ2-6	CASSPRTGNLQFLTF	TGTGCCAGCAGCCCCCGGACAGGGAACCTACAATTCCTGACTTTC
once	TRBD2	TRBV9	TRBJ2-3	CASSGGLAAYTDTQYF	TGTGCCAGCAGCGGGGGACTAGCGGCTTACACAGATACGCAGTATTTT
.	TRBD2	TRBV5-6	TRBJ2-3	CASSPGLAGSDTQYF	TGTGCCAGCAGCCCGGGACTAGCGGGATCAGATACGCAGTATTTT
.	.	TRBV10-1	TRBJ2-1	CASSPDRPNEQFF	TGCGCCAGCAGTCCCGACAGGCCTAATGAGCAGTTCTTC